This passage covers 23 T cell receptor beta chains from one sample sequenced in a study of T cell changes during pregnancy in multiple sclerosis. Data came from immunoSEQ multiplex PCR; TCRdb stores just in-frame clones and leaves some out. Of about 110,000 clones in the sample, 80% to 95% were seen once. The source was peripheral blood, collected in the third trimester of pregnancy. These receptors all come from a female donor in good health, enrolled as a control in a pregnancy study.

The chain has TRBV5-6 and TRBJ1-2, with TRBD1 identical over 7 bases. Per germline, CDR1 SGHDT and CDR2 YYEEEE. After removal of 4 bases from V and 7 bases from J, the junction contained 13 bases not matched to a gene. This CDR3 contains 15 residues. The DNA for the CDR3 is TGTGCCAGCAGCCTCTTAACAGGGGTATTAAGTGGCTACACCTTC. It translates to CASSLLTGVLSGYTF.

The V and J genes are TRBV6-1 and TRBJ2-7; D perhaps matches TRBD1 (5 bases). This CDR3 has 13 amino acids. V shed 3 bases and J shed 4 bases, with 10 bases lying between them. Germline V gene lookup returns CDR1 MNHNS and CDR2 SASEGT. CDR3 in amino acids: CASSDQGGYEQYF. In DNA, the CDR3 is TGTGCCAGCAGTGACCAGGGTGGATACGAGCAGTACTTC.

The rearrangement uses TRBV30 and TRBJ1-2; D might be TRBD1 (5 bases). CDR3 length: 13 amino acids. V was clipped by 1 base and J by 1 base, with 7 bases between them. Germline V gene sequence: CDR1 GTSNPN, CDR2 SVGIG (reference sequence). The CDR3 region is CAWSEGVNYGYTF. CDR3 DNA: TGTGCCTGGAGTGAAGGGGTTAACTATGGCTACACCTTC.

The rearrangement links TRBV7-2 to TRBJ2-3, with 12 nucleotides matching TRBD2. V shed 5 bases, J shed 5 bases, and the junction held 14 bases outside the gene matches. The CDR3 is made up of 18 amino acids. Per germline, CDR1 SGHTA and CDR2 FQGNSA. The chain's CDR3 is CASSPYSLAGGGGDTQYF. The CDR3 DNA follows: TGTGCCAGCAGCCCGTACTCTCTAGCGGGGGGGGGAGGAGATACGCAGTATTTT.

The genes are TRBV18 and TRBJ2-1, with 8 bases identical to TRBD1. CDR3 length: 15 amino acids. J gave up 3 bases and V 1 base, and 2 bases lay outside the gene matches. CDR1 KGHSH and CDR2 LQKENI come from the germline V gene. This CDR3 is CASSPQTGDYNEQFF. CDR3 nucleotide sequence: TGTGCCAGCTCACCACAGACAGGGGACTACAATGAGCAGTTCTTC.

This chain uses TRBV11-3 with TRBJ1-4; D remains unclear. The germline V and J ends were trimmed by 1 base and 5 bases, with 11 bases remaining between them. Germline values: CDR1 SGHNT, CDR2 YENEEA. The CDR3 sequence is 15 residues long. CDR3 region: CASSLGQALNEKLFF. The CDR3 nucleotides read TGTGCCAGCAGCTTAGGGCAGGCGTTAAATGAAAAACTGTTTTTT.

The chain combines TRBV2 with TRBJ2-4; 8 nucleotides agree with TRBD2. Germline V lookup: CDR1 SNHLY, CDR2 FYNNEI. The CDR3 extends over 17 amino acids. With 4 bases clipped from V and 0 bases from J, the junction kept 8 bases outside the gene matches. The CDR3 spells CASSGRGGDLAKNIQYF. CDR3 in DNA: TGTGCCAGCAGTGGCCGGGGGGGGGACCTAGCCAAAAACATTCAGTACTTC. The complete variable domain, with remaining parts taken from reference TRBV2 and TRBJ2-4, reads EPEVTQTPSHQVTQMGQEVILRCVPISNHLYFYWYRQILGQKVEFLVSFYNNEISEKSEIFDDQFSVERPDGSNFTLKIRSTKLEDSAMYFCASSGRGGDLAKNIQYFGAGTRLSVL.

The rearrangement uses TRBV14 and TRBJ2-6; 9 nucleotides line up with TRBD1. Trimming cost V 4 bases and J 0 bases; bases outside gene matches: 7. Germline lookup yields CDR1 SGHDN and CDR2 FVKESK. The CDR3 is made up of 18 amino acids. The CDR3 spells CASSLGQGSGSGANVLTF. Here the CDR3 DNA reads TGTGCCAGCAGCCTAGGACAGGGGAGTGGCTCTGGGGCCAACGTCCTGACTTTC.

This clone was counted once. No conserved phenylalanine or tryptophan is present at the end of the CDR3, so a read error is the likely explanation. This rearrangement joins TRBV4-2 to TRBJ1-2; D not resolved. This CDR3 comprises 17 residues. V shed 0 bases and J shed 5 bases, with 19 bases lying between them. Germline lookup yields CDR1 LGHNA and CDR2 YNFKEQ. CDR3 bases: TGTGCCAGCAGCCAAGATCTCCCTCAGGCAGTTAGGTATGGCTACACCCTC. Translation: CASSQDLPQAVRYGYTL.

V and J are TRBV18 and TRBJ2-5; 7 positions match TRBD2. Germline assignment: CDR1 KGHSH and CDR2 LQKENI. After removal of 0 bases from V and 4 bases from J, the junction contained 2 bases not matched to a gene. This CDR3 comprises 14 residues. DNA of the CDR3: TGTGCCAGCTCACCACCGGGGGGGTCAGAGACCCAGTACTTC. Translating it yields CASSPPGGSETQYF.

V gene TRBV2 combines with J gene TRBJ2-1, with no clear D. The length of the CDR3 is 15 residues. The germline V gene has CDR1 SNHLY and CDR2 FYNNEI. Trimming took 1 base from V and 0 from J, leaving 7 bases between them. CDR3 DNA sequence: TGTGCCAGCAGTGAAGAACTGAGCTCCTACAATGAGCAGTTCTTC. It codes for CASSEELSSYNEQFF.

The chain couples TRBV9 to TRBJ1-2, with D uncertain. This CDR3 is built from 14 residues. CDR1 is SGDLS and CDR2 is YYNGEE in the germline V gene. Trimming pared 0 bases from V and 7 bases from J, leaving 13 bases between. The CDR3 sequence: CASSVARGKGGYTF. As DNA, the CDR3 is TGTGCCAGCAGCGTAGCAAGAGGGAAAGGTGGCTACACCTTC.

The V gene is TRBV10-1, the J gene TRBJ2-1; D unresolved. The CDR3 length is 12 residues. Germline CDR1 reads WNHNN; CDR2 reads SYGVQD (reference sequence). V was trimmed by 0 bases and J by 9 bases, leaving 6 bases between them. This CDR3 is CASSESTPEQFF. The CDR3 nucleotides read TGCGCCAGCAGTGAGTCAACTCCTGAGCAGTTCTTC.

This chain joins TRBV4-1 and TRBJ1-1; 9 bases agree with TRBD1. The CDR3 spans 15 residues. From germline, CDR1 is MGHRA and CDR2 YSYEKL. Germline trimming cut 3 bases from V and 5 bases from J; bases unmatched to any gene: 7. This chain's CDR3 is CASSHPRQGGTEAFF. Written as DNA, the CDR3 is TGCGCCAGCAGCCATCCCAGACAGGGGGGAACTGAAGCTTTCTTT.

The CDR3 DNA follows: TGTGCCAGCAGTTTATCGAGTTCATACACTGAAGCTTTCTTT. This codes for CASSLSSSYTEAFF. V and J are TRBV27 and TRBJ1-1; D unresolved. This CDR3 comprises 14 residues. CDR1 is MNHEY and CDR2 is SMNVEV in the germline V gene (reference sequence). V dropped 0 bases and J dropped 3 bases, with 8 bases sitting between them.

The chain recombines TRBV6-6 with TRBJ2-1; no clear D gene. This CDR3 contains 12 residues. Germline CDR1 is MNHNY and CDR2 is SVGAGI (reference sequence). The V end was cut by 4 bases, the J end by 8 bases, with 9 bases between. CDR3 amino acids: CASSFRKHEQFF. The CDR3 nucleotides read TGTGCCAGCAGTTTTCGAAAGCATGAGCAGTTCTTC.

V gene TRBV6-1 combines with J gene TRBJ1-1, with no clear D. From germline, CDR1 is MNHNS and CDR2 SASEGT. This CDR3 has 13 residues. V dropped 8 bases and J dropped 5 bases, with 15 bases sitting between them. The CDR3 sequence: CASSEVPGTEAFF. CDR3 DNA: TGTGCCAGCTCCGAGGTACCGGGGACTGAAGCTTTCTTT.

The chain joins TRBV5-5 to TRBJ1-2, with D uncertain. CDR1 SGHKS and CDR2 YYEKEE come from the germline V gene (reference sequence). The CDR3 runs 14 residues. V was shortened by 4 bases and J by 4 bases, with 14 bases between the two germline ends. CDR3: CASSREGGGYGYTF. DNA of the CDR3: TGTGCCAGCAGCCGGGAGGGAGGTGGCTATGGCTACACCTTC.

J is TRBJ1-2 and V is TRBV6-5; 8 bases fit TRBD1. From germline, CDR1 is MNHEY and CDR2 SVGAGI. V shed 7 bases and J 5 bases; nucleotides not matched to a gene: 9. This CDR3 spans 14 amino acids. The CDR3 DNA sequence: TGTGCCAGCACCCAGGACAGGGTCGCGTATGGCTACACCTTC. Translated: CASTQDRVAYGYTF.

This rearrangement joins TRBV5-8 to TRBJ2-1, with D possibly TRBD2 on 6 matching bases. The CDR3 covers 15 residues. Trimming took off 1 base at V and 0 bases at J, with 8 bases between the two ends. CDR1 is SGHTS, CDR2 YDEGEE, per germline. CDR3 bases: TGTGCCAGCAGCTTGTTCGGGGGCTCCTACAATGAGCAGTTCTTC. It specifies CASSLFGGSYNEQFF.

This chain joins TRBV7-2 and TRBJ1-3; D gene uncertain. The CDR3 consists of 13 residues. V was shortened by 5 bases and J by 0 bases, with 5 bases between the two germline ends. Germline assignment: CDR1 SGHTA and CDR2 FQGNSA. The CDR3 nucleotides read TGTGCCAGCAGCCTGTTCTCTGGAAACACCATATATTTT. Protein sequence: CASSLFSGNTIYF.

The gene calls are TRBV5-4 and TRBJ1-2, with 7 bases fitting TRBD1. The trim removed 3 bases at V and 4 bases at J, leaving 6 bases unmatched. This CDR3 has 14 residues. Germline V gene data show CDR1 as SGHNT and CDR2 as YYREEE (reference sequence). CDR3 amino acids: CASSSFGQAYGYTF. The CDR3 DNA sequence: TGTGCCAGCAGCTCATTCGGACAGGCCTATGGCTACACCTTC.

This sequence joins TRBV6-1 and TRBJ2-6; TRBD1 aligns across 7 bases. J was trimmed by 5 bases and V by 5 bases; bases with no gene match: 6. Germline-derived CDR1 and CDR2 are MNHNS and SASEGT. The CDR3 has 15 amino acids. CDR3 DNA sequence: TGTGCCAGCAGTACAAACAGGGGATGGGCCAACGTCCTGACTTTC. This translates into CASSTNRGWANVLTF.